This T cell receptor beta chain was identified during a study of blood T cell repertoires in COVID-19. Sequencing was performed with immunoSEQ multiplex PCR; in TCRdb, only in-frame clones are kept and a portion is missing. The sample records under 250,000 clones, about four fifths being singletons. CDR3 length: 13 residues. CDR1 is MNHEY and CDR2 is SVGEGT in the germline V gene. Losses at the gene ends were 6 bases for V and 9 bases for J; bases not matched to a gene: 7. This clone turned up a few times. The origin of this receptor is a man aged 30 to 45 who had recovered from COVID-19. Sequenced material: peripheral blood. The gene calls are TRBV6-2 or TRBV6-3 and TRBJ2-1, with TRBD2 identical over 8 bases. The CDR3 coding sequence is TGTGCCAGCAGCCGCCCGGGGGGGGGTGAGCAGTTCTTC. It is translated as CASSRPGGGEQFF.